The 17 T cell receptor beta chains below come from one sample, sequenced in a study of blood T cell repertoires in COVID-19. Profiled with immunoSEQ multiplex PCR; TCRdb holds only in-frame clones, not every one. The data hold around 370,000 clones, with 88% observed a single time. The sample consisted of peripheral blood. These receptors were collected from a woman in her seventies with COVID-19, enrolled during active disease.

V and J are TRBV11-2 and TRBJ2-7, with a weak D call TRBD1 (6 bases). This CDR3 contains 15 residues. Germline CDR1 and CDR2: SGHAT and FQNNGV. With 5 bases removed from V and 1 base from J, the gap between germline ends came to 15 bases. As DNA, the CDR3 is TGTGCCAGCAGCCCCGGGACAACGGGTTCCTACGAGCAGTACTTC. It is translated as CASSPGTTGSYEQYF.

This clone was counted between two and nine times. The gene calls are TRBV30 and TRBJ1-2; 9 nucleotides match TRBD1. With 3 bases clipped from V and 4 bases from J, the junction kept 6 bases outside the gene matches. In germline, CDR1 is GTSNPN, CDR2 SVGIG (reference sequence). This CDR3 region has 14 residues. In DNA form, the CDR3 reads TGTGCCTGGAGCGGGACAGGGACTTCCTATGGCTACACCTTC. It specifies CAWSGTGTSYGYTF. Full variable domain (outside the CDR3, taken from reference TRBV30 and TRBJ1-2): SQTIHQWPATLVQPVGSPLSLECTVEGTSNPNLYWYRQAAGRGLQLLFYSVGIGQISSEVPQNLSASRPQDRQFILSSKKLLLSDSGFYLCAWSGTGTSYGYTFGSGTRLTVV.

This clone was observed a few times. The chain employs TRBV5-1 and TRBJ1-2; D is perhaps TRBD1 (5 bases). Germline CDR1 and CDR2: SGHRS and YFSETQ. V lost 0 bases, J lost 4 bases, and 13 bases lay in between. The CDR3 is made up of 15 amino acids. The CDR3 coding sequence is TGCGCCAGCAGCTTGGCCGGCCAGGGTGCCTATGGCTACACCTTC. This encodes CASSLAGQGAYGYTF.

The chain links TRBV29-1 to TRBJ1-1, with TRBD1 identical over 7 bases. The ends lost 6 bases at V and 4 bases at J; junction bases unmatched: 8. CDR1 is SQVTM, CDR2 ANQGSEA, per germline. This CDR3 comprises 13 residues. CDR3 region: CSVIIDRATEAFF. The CDR3 nucleotides read TGCAGCGTAATAATAGACAGGGCCACTGAAGCTTTCTTT.

The rearrangement joins TRBV2 to TRBJ1-2; TRBD1 matches 11 bases. Losses at the gene ends were 8 bases for V and 6 bases for J; bases not matched to a gene: 8. Per germline, CDR1 SNHLY and CDR2 FYNNEI. The CDR3 loop spans 14 amino acids. CDR3 DNA: TGTGCCAGCGGACAGGGGGCTACCTACCATGGCTACACCTTC. The encoded protein is CASGQGATYHGYTF.

The chain recombines TRBV3-1 (or the pseudogene TRBV3-2) with TRBJ1-1, with 8 bases matching TRBD1. In germline, CDR1 is LGHDT, CDR2 YNNKEL (reference sequence). CDR3 length equals 14 residues. Trimming cost V 5 bases and J 3 bases; bases outside gene matches: 5. The DNA for the CDR3 is TGTGCCAGCAGCGGAACAGGGGGAGACACTGAAGCTTTCTTT. Protein: CASSGTGGDTEAFF.

Only a few counts were recorded for this clone. V and J are TRBV29-1 and TRBJ1-1, with TRBD1 matching 7 bases. CDR3 size: 14 residues. Per germline, CDR1 SQVTM and CDR2 ANQGSEA. Trimming at V came to 2 bases and at J to 1 base, leaving 4 bases not matched to a gene. The CDR3 spells CSVERQGGNTEAFF. CDR3 nucleotide sequence: TGCAGCGTTGAAAGGCAGGGGGGGAACACTGAAGCTTTCTTT.

The CDR3: CASSAYSYEQYF. Here the CDR3 DNA reads TGTGCCAGCAGTGCCTACTCCTACGAGCAGTACTTC. This chain connects TRBV28 to TRBJ2-7, with D hard to call. Looked up from germline, CDR1 is MDHEN and CDR2 is SYDVKM. The V end lost 5 bases, the J end lost 0 bases, and 5 bases lay between the germline ends. This CDR3 contains 12 residues. The full variable domain, in which reference TRBV28 and TRBJ2-7 provide the parts outside the CDR3, is DVKVTQSSRYLVKRTGEKVFLECVQDMDHENMFWYRQDPGLGLRLIYFSYDVKMKEKGDIPEGYSVSREKKERFSLILESASTNQTSMYLCASSAYSYEQYFGPGTRLTVT.

This chain links TRBV6-1 with TRBJ1-4; D unclear. This CDR3 region has 15 residues. The ends were cut back, 0 bases at V and 7 bases at J, with 12 bases in the middle. Germline CDR1 reads MNHNS; CDR2 reads SASEGT. In DNA form, the CDR3 reads TGTGCCAGCAGTGAAGCGGCAGGTGGGAGTGAAAAACTGTTTTTT. It translates to CASSEAAGGSEKLFF.

V and J are TRBV19 and TRBJ2-3, with D tentatively TRBD1 (5 bases). V lost 0 bases and J lost 1, with 11 bases in between. The CDR3 loop spans 16 amino acids. Germline-derived CDR1 and CDR2 are LNHDA and SQIVND (reference sequence). The CDR3 here is CASSIDLGDGTDTQYF. CDR3 DNA: TGTGCCAGTAGTATAGATCTAGGGGATGGCACAGATACGCAGTATTTT.

This chain connects TRBV10-3 to TRBJ2-7, with TRBD1 identical over 7 bases. The CDR3 covers 12 residues. J lost 1 base, V lost 7 bases, and 1 base had no gene match. CDR1 is ENHRY, CDR2 SYGVKD, per germline. This CDR3 reads CAIKGQSYEQYF. The CDR3 DNA follows: TGTGCCATCAAGGGACAGTCCTACGAGCAGTACTTC.

The chain recombines TRBV5-6 with TRBJ2-1, with 15 bases lining up with TRBD2. The V gene's germline CDR1 is SGHDT and CDR2 YYEEEE. After removal of 4 bases from V and 3 bases from J, the junction contained 8 bases not matched to a gene. The CDR3 has 18 residues. CDR3: CASSPGLAGGLNYNEQFF. CDR3 coding DNA: TGTGCCAGCAGCCCGGGACTAGCGGGGGGATTAAACTACAATGAGCAGTTCTTC. The full variable domain, with the rest looked up from reference TRBV5-6 and TRBJ2-1, is DAGVTQSPTHLIKTRGQQVTLRCSPKSGHDTVSWYQQALGQGPQFIFQYYEEEERQRGNFPDRFSGHQFPNYSSELNVNALLLGDSALYLCASSPGLAGGLNYNEQFFGPGTRLTVL.

V gene TRBV6-6 combines with J gene TRBJ2-7; D is uncertain. The CDR3 spans 14 residues. CDR1 and CDR2 (germline): MNHNY, SVGAGI (reference sequence). V lost 0 bases and J 5 bases, leaving 11 bases between the germline ends. The CDR3 here is CASSYSRPPDEQYF. Here the CDR3 DNA reads TGTGCCAGCAGTTACTCGCGGCCCCCGGACGAGCAGTACTTC.

V gene TRBV18 combines with J gene TRBJ2-3; D unresolved. CDR1 is KGHSH and CDR2 is LQKENI in the germline V gene. This CDR3 contains 14 residues. Deletions cut 3 bases from V and 3 bases from J, with 10 bases between. The DNA of the CDR3 is TGTGCCAGCTCACCTCAGGTCCGGACAGATACGCAGTATTTT. It translates to CASSPQVRTDTQYF.

The chain employs TRBV27 and TRBJ1-1, with D perhaps matching TRBD1 (5 bases). Germline CDR1 reads MNHEY; CDR2 reads SMNVEV (reference sequence). V lost 3 bases and J 0 bases, leaving 11 bases between the germline ends. The CDR3 contains 15 residues. DNA of the CDR3: TGTGCCAGCAGTTTTCGCGCAGGGCTGAACACTGAAGCTTTCTTT. Its translation is CASSFRAGLNTEAFF.

The CDR3 loop is CASSRGDSGNTIYF. For the CDR3, the DNA is TGTGCCAGTAGTAGAGGTGACTCTGGAAACACCATATATTTT. V is TRBV19 and J is TRBJ1-3; unclear D gene. The V end was cut by 4 bases, the J end by 0 bases, with 7 bases between. CDR3 size: 14 residues. CDR1 LNHDA and CDR2 SQIVND come from the germline V gene (reference sequence).

This clone has more than one count but fewer than ten. The genes are TRBV24-1 and TRBJ1-1, with D perhaps matching TRBD1 (6 bases). The germline CDR1 and CDR2 sequences are KGHDR and SFDVKD. This CDR3 has 12 residues. The ends were cut back, 0 bases at V and 9 bases at J, with 7 bases in the middle. The DNA of the CDR3 is TGTGCCACCAGTGATTTGCAGGGGAAAGCTTTCTTT. Its protein product is CATSDLQGKAFF.